The 26 T cell receptor beta chains presented below share a single source sample, sequenced in a study of metastatic and nonmetastatic thyroid tumors. Each patient came to thyroid surgery without any prior treatment (of any kind). With MiXCR, TCRdb called clones anew from the PCR reads. Of roughly 23,000 clones in the sample, about 17% were seen once. The source material was adjacent normal tissue. Receptors originate from a male donor with papillary thyroid cancer or a benign thyroid nodule (not recorded which). Some clones in this sample may be carry-over from other donors' samples.

This clone was detected ten times or more. This CDR3 is CASSERNYPGTEAFF. Here the CDR3 DNA reads TGCGCCAGCAGTGAGAGGAACTATCCGGGCACTGAAGCTTTCTTT. The chain employs TRBV10-1 and TRBJ1-1; D unresolved. V lost 2 bases and J lost 4, with 14 bases in between. From germline, CDR1 is WNHNN and CDR2 SYGVQD (reference sequence). The CDR3 runs 15 residues.

The table lists this clone with many counts. The rearrangement joins TRBV5-1 to TRBJ1-1; D is unresolved. CDR3 length equals 16 residues. Germline V gives CDR1 SGHRS, CDR2 YFSETQ. V lost 2 bases and J lost 1, with 15 bases in between. The DNA for the CDR3 is TGCGCCAGCAGCTTTTCGGCCCTTTTTACGAACACTGAAGCTTTCTTT. It is translated as CASSFSALFTNTEAFF.

This clone rates as medium-sized. Here the CDR3 reads CASSPQVGASGNTIYF. CDR3 bases: TGTGCCAGCAGTCCCCAGGTGGGAGCCTCTGGAAACACCATATATTTT. The chain joins TRBV27 to TRBJ1-3, with unresolved D. V lost 5 bases and J lost 0, with 14 bases in between. From germline, CDR1 is MNHEY and CDR2 SMNVEV (reference sequence). The CDR3 has 16 amino acids.

This clone has a count of ten or more. The chain combines TRBV18 with TRBJ1-1, with D uncertain. V was shortened by 3 bases and J by 4 bases, with 12 bases between the two germline ends. Germline CDR1 reads KGHSH; CDR2 reads LQKENI. The CDR3 is 14 residues long. The CDR3 protein is CASSPIVQSTEAFF. The CDR3 DNA follows: TGTGCCAGCTCACCTATCGTACAGTCCACTGAAGCTTTCTTT.

Judged by abundance, this clone is medium-sized (0.01 to 0.1%). The chain joins TRBV2 to TRBJ2-2; D gene ambiguous. Trimming left V 2 bases short and J 1 base short, with 8 bases between. The CDR3 is 15 amino acids. CDR1 is SNHLY and CDR2 is FYNNEI in the germline V gene. This CDR3 reads CASSESDLNTGELFF. The CDR3 region has the DNA TGTGCCAGCAGTGAATCTGACCTGAACACCGGGGAGCTGTTTTTT.

This clone showed up many times. The CDR3 DNA sequence: TGTGCCACCAGCAGAGGAGGACAGGGTGAACAGCCCCAGCATTTT. This encodes CATSRGGQGEQPQHF. The rearrangement links TRBV15 to TRBJ1-5; TRBD1 matches at 8 bases. The germline gives CDR1 LNHNV, CDR2 YYDKDF (reference sequence). With 1 base clipped from V and 7 bases from J, the junction kept 6 bases outside the gene matches. The CDR3 covers 15 residues.

This chain joins TRBV3-1 and TRBJ2-3, with 7 bases lining up with TRBD2. The CDR3 is 18 residues long. The V segment lost 3 bases and the J segment 0 bases; nucleotides outside the gene matches: 12. Per the germline V gene, CDR1 is LGHDT and CDR2 is YNNKEL (reference sequence). CDR3: CASSQWGGGGESTDTQYF. The CDR3 coding sequence is TGTGCCAGCAGCCAGTGGGGGGGTGGTGGGGAAAGCACAGATACGCAGTATTTT.

This clone is classed as medium-sized. V is TRBV30 and J is TRBJ1-3; D unclear. The CDR3 contains 14 residues. The germline V gene has CDR1 GTSNPN and CDR2 SVGIG (reference sequence). Trimming removed 0 bases from V and 4 bases from J, with 10 bases in between. CDR3 nucleotides: TGTGCCTGGAGTGTATCATCGAGGGGAAACACCATATATTTT. This encodes CAWSVSSRGNTIYF.

This clone came up many times. The V and J genes are TRBV5-6 and TRBJ1-6; D perhaps matches TRBD1 (5 bases). V was pared by 2 bases and J by 10 bases, with 16 bases between. Per the germline V gene, CDR1 is SGHDT and CDR2 is YYEEEE. This CDR3 comprises 15 residues. CDR3 region: CASSFNLGVGSPLHF. The CDR3 coding sequence is TGTGCCAGCAGCTTTAATTTGGGGGTCGGGTCACCCCTCCACTTT. The full variable domain, its missing parts supplied by reference TRBV5-6 and TRBJ1-6, is DAGVTQSPTHLIKTRGQQVTLRCSPKSGHDTVSWYQQALGQGPQFIFQYYEEEERQRGNFPDRFSGHQFPNYSSELNVNALLLGDSALYLCASSFNLGVGSPLHFGNGTRLTVT.

At least ten counts were recorded for this clone. This chain connects TRBV10-2 to TRBJ1-3; 7 nucleotides agree with TRBD1. CDR3 length equals 14 residues. Losses at the gene ends were 8 bases for V and 3 bases for J; bases not matched to a gene: 7. Germline loops: CDR1 WSHSY, CDR2 SAAADI. The CDR3 is CASEPGQYGNTIYF. CDR3 DNA sequence: TGCGCCAGCGAGCCGGGACAGTATGGAAACACCATATATTTT.

This clone showed up many times. The rearrangement joins TRBV7-8 to TRBJ2-5; no reliable D call. Germline-derived CDR1 and CDR2 are SGHVS and FQNEAQ. The CDR3 consists of 14 residues. V lost 4 bases and J 5 bases, leaving 14 bases between the germline ends. CDR3 in DNA: TGTGCCAGCAGCTGGACCAGGATTGGGGAGACCCAGTACTTC. Translation gives CASSWTRIGETQYF.

In its sample, this clone was seen many times. The chain uses TRBV5-5 and TRBJ1-4; the D gene is possibly TRBD1 (5 bases). CDR3 length: 16 residues. The germline CDR1 and CDR2 sequences are SGHKS and YYEKEE (reference sequence). Trimming pared 1 base from V and 2 bases from J, leaving 12 bases between. CDR3 bases: TGTGCCAGCAGCTTGCGCCAGGGAGGCACTAATGAAAAACTGTTTTTT. Its translation: CASSLRQGGTNEKLFF.

This clone was seen at least ten times. The genes are TRBV20-1 and TRBJ2-3; TRBD2 agrees at 16 bases. The CDR3 runs to 15 residues. V was pared by 3 bases and J by 3 bases, with 0 bases of the junction left unmatched. Germline CDR1 reads DFQATT; CDR2 reads SNEGSKA (reference sequence). CDR3 bases: TGCAGTGCTAGGGGACTAGCGGGAGGGACAGATACGCAGTATTTT. This sequence encodes CSARGLAGGTDTQYF.

The chain employs TRBV6-2 or TRBV6-3 and TRBJ1-5, with 7 bases fitting TRBD1. The germline V gene encodes CDR1 MNHEY and CDR2 SVGEGT. The CDR3 is made up of 18 amino acids. After removal of 0 bases from V and 5 bases from J, the junction contained 13 bases not matched to a gene. The CDR3 loop is CASSYSFGQAGGYQPQHF. Here the CDR3 DNA reads TGTGCCAGCAGTTACTCATTCGGACAGGCGGGTGGATATCAGCCCCAGCATTTT.

This clone turned up a few times. Germline and junction disagree at one end, which may indicate a read error. The chain employs TRBV6-2 or TRBV6-3 and TRBJ1-2; D remains ambiguous. The CDR3 has 12 amino acids. CDR1 is MNHEY, CDR2 SVGEGT, per germline. The DNA of the CDR3 is TGTGCCAGCAGTAACGGTCACTATGGCAACACCTTC. Translated: CASSNGHYGNTF.

A word on this clone: The junction departs from the called germline gene at one end, perhaps through a read error. The chain is built from TRBV9 and TRBJ2-3; D perhaps matches TRBD1 (6 bases). Germline CDR1 reads SGDLS; CDR2 reads YYNGEE. The CDR3 sequence is 16 residues long. CDR3 sequence: CASSVEGRGVTDTQYF. CDR3 in DNA: TGTGCCAGCAGCGTAGAAGGCAGGGGAGTGACAGATACACAGTATTTT.

Concerning this clone: This clone may be a read error of a much larger clone one base away. V usage is TRBV9 and J usage is TRBJ2-3, with 8 bases that match TRBD2. The CDR3 consists of 17 residues. Germline V gene lookup returns CDR1 SGDLS and CDR2 YYNGEE. Losses at the gene ends were 4 bases for V and 1 base for J; bases not matched to a gene: 11. The CDR3 coding sequence is TGTGCCAGCAGCTTAGCTTGGAAAGCGGGGGGCACAGATACGCAGTATTTT. Translating it yields CASSLAWKAGGTDTQYF.

By share, this clone ranks as medium-sized. The genes are TRBV28 and TRBJ1-2; maybe TRBD1 (5 bases). Deletions cut 1 base from V and 4 bases from J, with 13 bases between. Germline V gene data show CDR1 as MDHEN and CDR2 as SYDVKM. The CDR3 runs 15 residues. The CDR3 loop is CASSLSGRGFYGYTF. CDR3 nucleotides: TGTGCCAGCAGTTTATCAGGGCGAGGATTCTATGGCTACACCTTC.

With regard to this clone: Being one base from a much bigger clone, this may be a read error. The rearrangement uses TRBV4-2 and TRBJ1-2, with D perhaps matching TRBD1 (5 bases). Deletions cut 3 bases from V and 9 bases from J, with 23 bases between. CDR3 size: 16 residues. Germline loops: CDR1 LGHNA, CDR2 YNFKEQ. This CDR3 is CASSQPAEGLGNCYTF. CDR3 in DNA: TGTGCCAGCAGCCAGCCTGCAGAGGGGCTGGGGAATTGCTACACCTTC.

This clone was seen repeatedly, ten times or more. This chain connects TRBV18 to TRBJ2-7, with 9 bases lining up with TRBD1. Germline V gene lookup returns CDR1 KGHSH and CDR2 LQKENI. This CDR3 region has 15 residues. With V trimmed by 5 bases and J by 4 bases, 9 bases remained unmatched. The CDR3 DNA reads TGTGCCAGCTCATCAAGGACAGGGGTGGTTTACGAGCAGTACTTC. Translating gives CASSSRTGVVYEQYF.

Relative to its sample, this clone is medium-sized. The CDR3 DNA reads TGTGCCAGCTGCCGCACAGGAAACACCATATATTTT. Translating it yields CASCRTGNTIYF. V and J are TRBV12-3 or TRBV12-4 and TRBJ1-3, with D unclear. The CDR3 is 12 residues long. V lost 8 bases to trimming and J lost 4 bases, with 9 bases between them.

This clone was seen at least ten times. This chain joins TRBV4-1 and TRBJ2-7; 8 bases fit TRBD2. Trimming at V came to 0 bases and at J to 2 bases, leaving 6 bases not matched to a gene. CDR3 length: 16 residues. Germline V gene lookup returns CDR1 MGHRA and CDR2 YSYEKL. The CDR3 coding sequence is TGCGCCAGCAGCCAAGATATTGGCGGGAGGCCCTACGAGCAGTACGTC. Translated, it gives CASSQDIGGRPYEQYV.

By share, this clone counts as medium-sized. The rearrangement links TRBV6-5 to TRBJ1-2; TRBD1 might be the D (5 bases). V was clipped by 2 bases and J by 8 bases, with 18 bases between them. This CDR3 has 15 residues. CDR1 is MNHEY, CDR2 SVGAGI, per germline. CDR3 in DNA: TGTGCCAGCAGTTACCACCCTATAAGGGGCGGAGGCTACACCTTC. This codes for CASSYHPIRGGGYTF.

This clone was counted at least ten times. The gene calls are TRBV7-9 and TRBJ2-5; TRBD2 matches at 12 bases. Per germline, CDR1 SEHNR and CDR2 FQNEAQ (reference sequence). The V and J ends lost 5 bases and 4 bases, in that order; junction bases with no gene match: 17. This CDR3 has 19 residues. The CDR3 is CASSPHRLAGGREGETQYF. The DNA for the CDR3 is TGTGCCAGCAGCCCCCACCGGCTAGCGGGGGGGCGGGAGGGAGAGACCCAGTACTTC. Combining the CDR3 with reference TRBV7-9 and TRBJ2-5 gives the whole variable domain DTGVSQNPRHKITKRGQNVTFRCDPISEHNRLYWYRQTLGQGPEFLTYFQNEAQLEKSRLLSDRFSAERPKGSFSTLEIQRTEQGDSAMYLCASSPHRLAGGREGETQYFGPGTRLLVL.

In this sample, this clone turned up a few times. The CDR3 loop reads CASNQHPGNTEAFF. Written as DNA, the CDR3 is TGTGCCAGCAATCAACACCCGGGTAACACTGAAGCTTTCTTT. The J gene is TRBJ1-1, the V gene TRBV6-1; no clear D. CDR1 is MNHNS and CDR2 is SASEGT in the germline V gene. The CDR3 spans 14 residues. Between the trimmed V and J ends, which lost 7 bases and 2 bases, there was a span of 14 bases.

This clone was counted many times. The chain combines TRBV19 with TRBJ1-2; D unresolved. The length of the CDR3 is 17 residues. Germline CDR1 reads LNHDA; CDR2 reads SQIVND (reference sequence). Trimming shortened V by 3 bases and J by 8 bases, and 25 bases separated the two germline ends. CDR3 nucleotides: TGTGCCAGTAGTATTGAGAGTCGGCAGGCGGGCTGGAGCGGCTACACCTTC. Residues: CASSIESRQAGWSGYTF.